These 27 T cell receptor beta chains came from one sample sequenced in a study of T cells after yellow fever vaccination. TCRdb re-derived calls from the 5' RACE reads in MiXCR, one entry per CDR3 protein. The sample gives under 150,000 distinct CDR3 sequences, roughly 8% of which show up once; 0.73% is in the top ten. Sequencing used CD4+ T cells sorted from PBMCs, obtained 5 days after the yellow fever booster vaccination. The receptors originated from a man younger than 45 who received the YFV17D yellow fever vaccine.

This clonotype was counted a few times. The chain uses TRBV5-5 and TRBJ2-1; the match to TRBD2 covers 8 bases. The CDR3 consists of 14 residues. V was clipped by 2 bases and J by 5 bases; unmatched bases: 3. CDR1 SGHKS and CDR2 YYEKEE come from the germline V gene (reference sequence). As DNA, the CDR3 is TGTGCCAGCAGCTTCAGCGGGAGAGACAATGAGCAGTTCTTC. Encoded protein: CASSFSGRDNEQFF. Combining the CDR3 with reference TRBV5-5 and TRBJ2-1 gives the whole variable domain DAGVTQSPTHLIKTRGQQVTLRCSPISGHKSVSWYQQVLGQGPQFIFQYYEKEERGRGNFPDRFSARQFPNYSSELNVNALLLGDSALYLCASSFSGRDNEQFFGPGTRLTVL.

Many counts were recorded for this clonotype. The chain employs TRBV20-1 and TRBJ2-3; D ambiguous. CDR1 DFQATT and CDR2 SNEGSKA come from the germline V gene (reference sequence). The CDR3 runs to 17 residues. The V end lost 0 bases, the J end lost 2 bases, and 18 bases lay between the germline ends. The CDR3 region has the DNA TGCAGTGCTAGAGAAGGACGGAGAATAGACAACACAGATACGCAGTATTTT. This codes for CSAREGRRIDNTDTQYF.

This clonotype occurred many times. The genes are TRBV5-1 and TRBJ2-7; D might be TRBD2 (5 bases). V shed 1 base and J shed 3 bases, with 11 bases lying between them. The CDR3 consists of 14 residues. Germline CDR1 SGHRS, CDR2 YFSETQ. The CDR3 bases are TGCGCCAGCAGCTTGTACGGGGAAAACTACGAGCAGTACTTC. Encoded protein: CASSLYGENYEQYF.

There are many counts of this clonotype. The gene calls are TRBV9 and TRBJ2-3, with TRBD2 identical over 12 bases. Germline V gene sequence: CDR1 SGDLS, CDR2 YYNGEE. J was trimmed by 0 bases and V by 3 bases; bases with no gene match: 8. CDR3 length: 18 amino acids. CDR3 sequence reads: CASSAGLAGFLSTDTQYF. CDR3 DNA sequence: TGTGCCAGCAGCGCGGGACTAGCGGGCTTCCTTAGCACAGATACGCAGTATTTT.

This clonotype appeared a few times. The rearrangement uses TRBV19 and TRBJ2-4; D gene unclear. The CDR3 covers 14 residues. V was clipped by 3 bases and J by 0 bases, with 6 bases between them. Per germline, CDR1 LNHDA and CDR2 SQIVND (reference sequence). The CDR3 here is CASSIELAKNIQYF. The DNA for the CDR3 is TGTGCCAGTAGTATCGAGCTAGCCAAAAACATTCAGTACTTC.

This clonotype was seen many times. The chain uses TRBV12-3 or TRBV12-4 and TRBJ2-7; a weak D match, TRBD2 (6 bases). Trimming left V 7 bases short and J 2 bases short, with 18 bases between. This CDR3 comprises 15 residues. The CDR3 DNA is TGTGCCAGCACCTCCCCCGGGAGAGGGACCTACGAGCAGTACTTC. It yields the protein CASTSPGRGTYEQYF.

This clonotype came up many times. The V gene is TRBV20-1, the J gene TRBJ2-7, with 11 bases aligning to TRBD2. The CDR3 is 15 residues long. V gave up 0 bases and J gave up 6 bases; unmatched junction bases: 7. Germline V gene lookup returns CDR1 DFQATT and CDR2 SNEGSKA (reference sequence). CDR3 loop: CSARDPSGRSSEQYF. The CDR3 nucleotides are TGCAGTGCTAGAGACCCTAGCGGGAGGTCTAGCGAGCAGTACTTC.

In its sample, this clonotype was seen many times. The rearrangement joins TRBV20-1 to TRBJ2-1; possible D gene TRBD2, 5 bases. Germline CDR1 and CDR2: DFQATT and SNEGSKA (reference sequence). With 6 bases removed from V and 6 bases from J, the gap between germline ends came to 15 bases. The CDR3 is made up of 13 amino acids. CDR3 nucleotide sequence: TGCAGTGCGACGACCCCGGGGAGCAATGAGCAGTTCTTC. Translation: CSATTPGSNEQFF.

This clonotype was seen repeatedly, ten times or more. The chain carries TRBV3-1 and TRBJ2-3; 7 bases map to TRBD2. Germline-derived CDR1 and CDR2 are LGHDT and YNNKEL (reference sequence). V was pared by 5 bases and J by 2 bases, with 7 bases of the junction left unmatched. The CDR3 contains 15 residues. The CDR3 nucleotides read TGTGCCAGCAGCACCTCTAGCGGACACACAGATACGCAGTATTTT. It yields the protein CASSTSSGHTDTQYF.

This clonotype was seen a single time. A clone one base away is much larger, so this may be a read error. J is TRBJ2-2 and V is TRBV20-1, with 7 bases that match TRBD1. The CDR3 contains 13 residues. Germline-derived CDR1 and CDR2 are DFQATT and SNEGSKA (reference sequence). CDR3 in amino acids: CSATQGTTGEPFF. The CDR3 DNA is TGCAGTGCTACACAGGGGACCACCGGGGAGCCGTTTTTT.

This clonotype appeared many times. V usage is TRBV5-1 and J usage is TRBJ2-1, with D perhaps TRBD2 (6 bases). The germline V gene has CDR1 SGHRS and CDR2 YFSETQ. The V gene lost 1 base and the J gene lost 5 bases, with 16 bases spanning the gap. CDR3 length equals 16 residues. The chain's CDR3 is CASSLTRGSANNEQFF. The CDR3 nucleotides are TGCGCCAGCAGCTTGACCCGGGGGAGTGCAAACAATGAGCAGTTCTTC.

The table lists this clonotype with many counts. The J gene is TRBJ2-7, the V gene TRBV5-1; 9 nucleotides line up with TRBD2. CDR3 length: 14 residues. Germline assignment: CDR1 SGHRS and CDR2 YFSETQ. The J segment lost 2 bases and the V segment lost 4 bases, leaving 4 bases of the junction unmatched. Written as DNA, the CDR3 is TGCGCCAGCAGCCATAGCGGGAGCCCCTACGAGCAGTACTTC. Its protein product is CASSHSGSPYEQYF.

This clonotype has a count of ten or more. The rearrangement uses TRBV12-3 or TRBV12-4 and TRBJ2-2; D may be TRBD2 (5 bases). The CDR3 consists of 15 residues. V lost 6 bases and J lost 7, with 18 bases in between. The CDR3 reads CASSRGLVLGGELFF. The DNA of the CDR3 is TGTGCCAGCAGCCGGGGTCTCGTCCTGGGCGGGGAGCTGTTTTTT.

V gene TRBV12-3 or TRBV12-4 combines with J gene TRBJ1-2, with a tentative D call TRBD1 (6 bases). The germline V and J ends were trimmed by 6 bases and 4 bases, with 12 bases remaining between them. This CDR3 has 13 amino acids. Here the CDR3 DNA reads TGTGCCAGCAGCCCCGACAGGATCTATGGCTACACCTTC. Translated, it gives CASSPDRIYGYTF.

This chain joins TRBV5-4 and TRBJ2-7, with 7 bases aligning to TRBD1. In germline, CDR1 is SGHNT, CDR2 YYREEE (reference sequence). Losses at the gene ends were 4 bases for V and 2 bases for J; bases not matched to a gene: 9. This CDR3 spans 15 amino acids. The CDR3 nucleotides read TGTGCCAGCAGCACGTACCGGGACAGACCCTACGAGCAGTACTTC. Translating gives CASSTYRDRPYEQYF.

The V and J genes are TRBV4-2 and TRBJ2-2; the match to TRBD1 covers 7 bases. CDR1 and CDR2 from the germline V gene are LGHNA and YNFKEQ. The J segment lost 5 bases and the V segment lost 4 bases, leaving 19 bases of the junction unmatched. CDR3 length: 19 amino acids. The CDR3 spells CASSPGTVCSVFRTGELFF. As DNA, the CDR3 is TGTGCCAGCAGCCCCGGGACAGTCTGCTCAGTTTTTCGTACCGGGGAGCTGTTTTTT.

The CDR3 region is CAAGERGYAGELFF. The CDR3 nucleotides read TGTGCAGCAGGAGAGAGGGGATATGCCGGGGAGCTGTTTTTT. The chain joins TRBV27 to TRBJ2-2; D assignment may be TRBD1 or TRBD2 (5 bases each). CDR1 is MNHEY, CDR2 SMNVEV, per germline (reference sequence). This CDR3 comprises 14 residues.

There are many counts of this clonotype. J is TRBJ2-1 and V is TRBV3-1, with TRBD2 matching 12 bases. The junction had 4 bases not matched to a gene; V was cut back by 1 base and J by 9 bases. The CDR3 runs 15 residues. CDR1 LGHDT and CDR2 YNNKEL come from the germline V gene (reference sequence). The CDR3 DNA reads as TGTGCCAGCAGCCAAGGACTAGCGGGAGAAGCTGAGCAGTTCTTC. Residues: CASSQGLAGEAEQFF.

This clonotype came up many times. The CDR3 sequence is CASSYSTGLGADNEQFF. For the CDR3, the DNA is TGTGCCAGCAGTTACTCGACTGGACTAGGGGCAGACAATGAGCAGTTCTTC. The chain has TRBV6-5 and TRBJ2-1; 7 bases are shared with TRBD2. Germline V gene lookup returns CDR1 MNHEY and CDR2 SVGAGI. CDR3 length: 17 residues. The V and J ends lost 0 bases and 5 bases, in that order; junction bases with no gene match: 10.

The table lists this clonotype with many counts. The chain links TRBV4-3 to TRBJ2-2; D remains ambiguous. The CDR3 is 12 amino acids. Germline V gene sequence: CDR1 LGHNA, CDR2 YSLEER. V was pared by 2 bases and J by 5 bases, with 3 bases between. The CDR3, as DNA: TGCGCCAGCAGCCAATTTACCGGGGAGCTGTTTTTT. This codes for CASSQFTGELFF.

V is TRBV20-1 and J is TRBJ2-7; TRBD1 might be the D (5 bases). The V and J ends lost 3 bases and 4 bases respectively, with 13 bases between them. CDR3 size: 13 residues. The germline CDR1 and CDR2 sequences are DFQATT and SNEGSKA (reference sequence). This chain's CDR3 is CSARVPQGYEQYF. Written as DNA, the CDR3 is TGCAGTGCTAGGGTTCCTCAGGGTTACGAGCAGTACTTC.

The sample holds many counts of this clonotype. The DNA for the CDR3 is TGTGCCAGCAGAATCACAGATACGCAGTATTTT. Translation: CASRITDTQYF. The rearrangement uses TRBV7-2 and TRBJ2-3; D call uncertain. The germline V gene encodes CDR1 SGHTA and CDR2 FQGNSA. CDR3 length: 11 residues. The V end lost 6 bases, the J end lost 2 bases, and 3 bases lay between the germline ends.

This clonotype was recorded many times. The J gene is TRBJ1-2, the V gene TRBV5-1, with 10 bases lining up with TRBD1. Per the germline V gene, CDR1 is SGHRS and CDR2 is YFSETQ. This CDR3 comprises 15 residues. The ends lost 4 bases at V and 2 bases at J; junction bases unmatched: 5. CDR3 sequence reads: CASSNRDRGNYGYTF. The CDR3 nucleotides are TGCGCCAGCAGCAACCGGGACAGGGGAAACTATGGCTACACCTTC.

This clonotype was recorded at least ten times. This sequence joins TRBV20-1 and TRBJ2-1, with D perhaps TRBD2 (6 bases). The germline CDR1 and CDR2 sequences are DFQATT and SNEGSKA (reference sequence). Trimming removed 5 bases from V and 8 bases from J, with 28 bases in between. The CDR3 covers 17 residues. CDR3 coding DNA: TGCAGTGCTCGCGCGGCCCTGGGCAAGAGTACGGGGGATGAGCAGTTCTTC. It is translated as CSARAALGKSTGDEQFF.

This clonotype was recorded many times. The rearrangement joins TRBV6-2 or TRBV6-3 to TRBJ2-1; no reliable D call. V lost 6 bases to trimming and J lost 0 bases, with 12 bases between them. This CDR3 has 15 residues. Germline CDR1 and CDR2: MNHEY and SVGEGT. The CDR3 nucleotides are TGTGCCAGCAGGGACCAGCCAAGCTCCTACAATGAGCAGTTCTTC. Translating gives CASRDQPSSYNEQFF.

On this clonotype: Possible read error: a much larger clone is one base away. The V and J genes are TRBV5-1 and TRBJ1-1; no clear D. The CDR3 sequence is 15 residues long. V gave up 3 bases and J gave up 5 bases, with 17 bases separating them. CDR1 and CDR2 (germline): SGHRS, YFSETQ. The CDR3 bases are TGCGCCAGCAGCTCCCTTTCGTCGGGGAAGACTGAAGCTTTCTTT. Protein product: CASSSLSSGKTEAFF.

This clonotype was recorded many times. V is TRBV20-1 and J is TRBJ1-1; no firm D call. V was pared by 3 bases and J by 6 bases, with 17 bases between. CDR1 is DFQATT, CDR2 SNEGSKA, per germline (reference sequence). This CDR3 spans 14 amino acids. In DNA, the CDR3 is TGCAGTGCTAGTGACTTTGCGGGCCGGGCTGAAGCTTTCTTT. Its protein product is CSASDFAGRAEAFF.